Here is one TCR beta chain with its context. V trimming: 10 bases; J trimming: 1 base; junction bases outside the gene matches: 7. The CDR3 is made up of 14 amino acids. From germline, CDR1 is LNHDA and CDR2 SQIVND (reference sequence). The sample comes from a study of blood T cell repertoires in COVID-19. Study as a whole: COVID-19 samples, acute and convalescent, were from the United States, Italy and Spain.

Generated by immunoSEQ multiplex PCR, the TCRdb table keeps only in-frame clones and is missing some. The sample contains 200,000 to 250,000 clones, 85% to 90% of which appear only once. Participants came from about two dozen US areas, aged roughly 18 to 89 years. Participants' own reports of clinical history determined their cohort assignment. A COVID-19 case was met by exposed participants within 2 weeks before study entry. The chain recombines TRBV19 with TRBJ1-1, with 9 bases fitting TRBD1. Specimen: PBMCs or T cells enriched from blood (not recorded which). This TCR was recovered from a man in his fifties who had been exposed to COVID-19. The CDR3: CATRRTGANTEAFF. CDR3 nucleotides: TGTGCCACCCGAAGGACAGGGGCGAACACTGAAGCTTTCTTT.